Below, one T cell receptor beta chain is given with its context. Its antigen is unidentified. The data originate from a study of cytomegalovirus exposure and HLA in healthy donors. Germline V gene sequence: CDR1 SQVTM, CDR2 ANQGSEA. This CDR3 has 14 amino acids. V was shortened by 2 bases and J by 2 bases, with 12 bases between the two germline ends. Study-wide points: Cytomegalovirus association was assigned to about 150 TCR beta chains. Sequencing likely generated an artifact that appeared as a cluster of highly shared sequence variants. Later analysis demonstrated an association between a missense DCLRE1C variant and TCR beta V- and J-gene trimming.

The PCR contained 60 Vbeta and 13 Jbeta primers. The repertoire was sequenced with immunoSEQ multiplex PCR; TCRdb's copy has only in-frame clones and lacks some. The table has about 52,000 clones, 60% to 75% seen once; the top ten hold around 10%. The TCR was taken from a woman between 45 and 60 years old in good health and CMV-seronegative. The sequenced material came from PBMCs. The V call is TRBV29-1, the J call TRBJ2-5; D is unclear. CDR3 DNA sequence: TGCAGCGTTGAAAGGAGCGAATCACAAGAGACCCAGTACTTC. This sequence encodes CSVERSESQETQYF.